This T cell receptor beta chain emerged from a study of PD-L1 blockade in urothelial cancer. Study as a whole: T cells were recovered from blood samples at a median of roughly 130,000.

Locally advanced or metastatic urothelial carcinoma was diagnosed in the patients. Notes on the study in general: Tumor-associated clones in blood expanded more at 3 weeks in durable-benefit patients.

V lost 7 bases and J lost 4, with 10 bases in between. This CDR3 region has 13 residues. CDR1 MNHNY and CDR2 SVGAGI come from the germline V gene (reference sequence). Concerning this clone: The antigen is unknown.

Each PCR received spiked synthetic TCR analog templates. Sequencing used immunoSEQ multiplex PCR; TCRdb keeps in-frame clones, though not all of them. The sample includes about 88,000 clones, more than 90% of them seen just once. This specimen consisted of PBMCs, obtained around atezolizumab (anti-PD-L1) treatment. V is TRBV6-6 and J is TRBJ1-4; D unclear. The source of this sequence is a man between 60 and 75 years old with urothelial cancer. The CDR3 nucleotides read TGTGCCAGCAACAATTATAATAATGAAAAACTGTTTTTT. Encoded protein: CASNNYNNEKLFF.